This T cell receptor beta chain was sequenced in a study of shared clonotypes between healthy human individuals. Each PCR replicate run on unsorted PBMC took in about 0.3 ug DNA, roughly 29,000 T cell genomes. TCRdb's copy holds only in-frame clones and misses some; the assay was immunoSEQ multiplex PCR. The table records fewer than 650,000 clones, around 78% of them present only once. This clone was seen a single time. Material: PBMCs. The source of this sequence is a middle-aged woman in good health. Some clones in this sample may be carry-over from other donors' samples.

The CDR3 coding sequence is TGCGCCAGCAGCTTGAATCTAGGAGTCCAAGAGACCCAGTACTTC. It yields the protein CASSLNLGVQETQYF. The chain couples TRBV5-1 to TRBJ2-5; D unclear. Trimming cost V 1 base and J 1 base, with 11 bases left between them. The CDR3 is 15 residues long. Looked up from germline, CDR1 is SGHRS and CDR2 is YFSETQ.